These 28 T cell receptor beta chains share one sample of origin, sequenced in a study of cytomegalovirus exposure and HLA in healthy donors. The PCR was carried out with 60 Vbeta primers and 13 Jbeta primers. This table comes from immunoSEQ multiplex PCR, and its TCRdb copy is limited to in-frame clones, with some not included. This table has 200,000 to 250,000 clones, more than 75% appearing once. The specimen sequenced was PBMCs. Receptors were obtained from a human donor in good health.

The chain recombines TRBV2 with TRBJ1-2, with 7 positions matching TRBD1. Per the germline V gene, CDR1 is SNHLY and CDR2 is FYNNEI. V lost 6 bases, J lost 4 bases, and 8 bases stayed unmatched. This CDR3 has 14 amino acids. As DNA, the CDR3 is TGTGCCAGCAGAGTTACAGGGGTAGTCTATGGCTACACCTTC. Encoded protein: CASRVTGVVYGYTF.

The genes are TRBV28 and TRBJ2-5, with 7 bases fitting TRBD1. This CDR3 has 15 residues. CDR1 is MDHEN, CDR2 SYDVKM, per germline. J lost 2 bases, V lost 4 bases, and 7 bases had no gene match. In DNA form, the CDR3 reads TGTGCCAGCAGTTCCCACGGGACAGCTCAAGAGACCCAGTACTTC. Translating gives CASSSHGTAQETQYF. The complete variable domain, with remaining parts taken from reference TRBV28 and TRBJ2-5, reads DVKVTQSSRYLVKRTGEKVFLECVQDMDHENMFWYRQDPGLGLRLIYFSYDVKMKEKGDIPEGYSVSREKKERFSLILESASTNQTSMYLCASSSHGTAQETQYFGPGTRLLVL.

The rearrangement joins TRBV28 to TRBJ2-1; TRBD2 matches at 9 bases. In germline, CDR1 is MDHEN, CDR2 SYDVKM. J gave up 4 bases and V 7 bases, and 11 bases lay outside the gene matches. CDR3 length: 16 amino acids. The CDR3 spells CASKLASGTTYNEQFF. The CDR3 region has the DNA TGTGCCAGCAAGTTGGCTAGCGGGACCACTTACAATGAGCAGTTCTTC.

The CDR3 bases are TGTGCCAGCAGCGAGACTAGCGGGAGGGAAAATACGCAGTATTTT. Protein sequence: CASSETSGRENTQYF. The genes are TRBV9 and TRBJ2-3; 14 positions agree with TRBD2. CDR1 and CDR2 (germline): SGDLS, YYNGEE. This CDR3 contains 15 residues. J lost 7 bases, V lost 3 bases, and 4 bases had no gene match.

This clone occurred once. The chain employs TRBV13 and TRBJ1-3; 10 bases match TRBD1. The CDR3 has 20 residues. CDR1 and CDR2 (germline): PRHDT, FYEKMQ (reference sequence). Trimming took 4 bases from V and 1 from J; bases not matched to a gene: 16. CDR3 bases: TGTGCCAGCAGCTCCCCTCCCTTGACAGGGGGCGGCTATTCTGGAAACACCATATATTTT. Protein sequence: CASSSPPLTGGGYSGNTIYF.

V gene TRBV6-1 combines with J gene TRBJ2-2, with 9 positions matching TRBD2. From germline, CDR1 is MNHNS and CDR2 SASEGT. The CDR3 runs to 14 residues. Trimming cost V 8 bases and J 5 bases; bases outside gene matches: 6. As DNA, the CDR3 is TGTGCCAGCGAGGCGGGAGGGTATACCGGGGAGCTGTTTTTT. Translated: CASEAGGYTGELFF.

The chain combines TRBV19 with TRBJ2-1, with 12 bases lining up with TRBD2. The trim removed 6 bases at V and 5 bases at J, leaving 5 bases unmatched. This CDR3 contains 15 residues. From germline, CDR1 is LNHDA and CDR2 SQIVND (reference sequence). CDR3 in amino acids: CASRKTSGGNNEQFF. CDR3 sequence (DNA): TGTGCCAGTAGGAAAACTAGCGGGGGGAACAATGAGCAGTTCTTC.

This clone was observed a handful of times. The rearrangement links TRBV30 to TRBJ1-1; 9 bases line up with TRBD1. V dropped 6 bases and J dropped 7; count of bases not matched to a gene: 9. The germline CDR1 and CDR2 sequences are GTSNPN and SVGIG (reference sequence). The CDR3 contains 13 residues. The CDR3 DNA is TGTGCCTGCAAGGGACAGGGCTGGGGTGAAGCTTTCTTT. Residues: CACKGQGWGEAFF.

This clone was counted between two and nine times. This chain links TRBV6-6 with TRBJ2-1; TRBD2 matches 11 bases. Germline V gives CDR1 MNHNY, CDR2 SVGAGI (reference sequence). The V segment lost 6 bases and the J segment 8 bases; nucleotides outside the gene matches: 6. The CDR3 spans 14 residues. CDR3 in amino acids: CASSLAGGPYEQFF. The CDR3, as DNA: TGTGCCAGCAGCTTAGCGGGAGGGCCGTATGAGCAGTTCTTC.

With respect to this clone: Sequence at one end of the junction differs from germline and may be a read error. J is TRBJ2-1 and V is TRBV6-5, with unresolved D. The germline CDR1 and CDR2 sequences are MNHEY and SVGAGI. The CDR3 is 15 residues long. The CDR3 DNA follows: TGTGCCGGCAGTTCCTCCATCACAGCCTACAATGAGCAGTTCTTC. Protein sequence: CAGSSSITAYNEQFF.

This rearrangement joins TRBV28 to TRBJ2-3, with TRBD1 matching 8 bases. The CDR3 loop spans 16 amino acids. The V gene end was trimmed by 4 bases and the J gene end by 0 bases; junction bases not matched to a gene: 6. Germline lookup yields CDR1 MDHEN and CDR2 SYDVKM. For the CDR3, the DNA is TGTGCCAGCAGTTCCGGACAGGGTGGAAGCACAGATACGCAGTATTTT. It encodes CASSSGQGGSTDTQYF.

The J gene is TRBJ2-7, the V gene TRBV5-1; TRBD2 matches 8 bases. CDR1 is SGHRS, CDR2 YFSETQ, per germline. The V and J ends lost 0 bases and 5 bases, in that order; junction bases with no gene match: 7. The CDR3 runs to 15 residues. In DNA form, the CDR3 reads TGCGCCAGCAGCTTGGGAACGGGAGGGTTCAACGAGCAGTACTTC. Its translation: CASSLGTGGFNEQYF.

The chain carries TRBV9 and TRBJ2-2; 10 positions agree with TRBD2. Losses at the gene ends were 4 bases for V and 6 bases for J; bases not matched to a gene: 9. Germline V gene lookup returns CDR1 SGDLS and CDR2 YYNGEE. The CDR3 loop spans 16 amino acids. The CDR3 loop reads CASSLSGLAGAGELFF. CDR3 in DNA: TGTGCCAGCAGCCTCTCCGGGCTAGCGGGAGCCGGGGAGCTGTTTTTT. Full variable domain (outside the CDR3, taken from reference TRBV9 and TRBJ2-2): DSGVTQTPKHLITATGQRVTLRCSPRSGDLSVYWYQQSLDQGLQFLIQYYNGEERAKGNILERFSAQQFPDLHSELNLSSLELGDSALYFCASSLSGLAGAGELFFGEGSRLTVL.

V usage is TRBV10-3 and J usage is TRBJ2-1, with 8 bases identical to TRBD2. This CDR3 spans 16 amino acids. The germline V gene encodes CDR1 ENHRY and CDR2 SYGVKD. Trimming cost V 3 bases and J 3 bases; bases outside gene matches: 7. The CDR3 loop reads CAISDVKRENYNEQFF. The CDR3 DNA follows: TGTGCCATCAGTGACGTAAAGCGGGAGAACTACAATGAGCAGTTCTTC.

The chain uses TRBV10-3 and TRBJ1-4, with a weak D call TRBD1 (6 bases). The CDR3 runs to 14 residues. V was clipped by 4 bases and J by 7 bases, with 13 bases between them. Germline-derived CDR1 and CDR2 are ENHRY and SYGVKD. The CDR3 bases are TGTGCCATCAGTGCGACAGGAGATCCTGAAAAACTGTTTTTT. Translating gives CAISATGDPEKLFF.

This clone appeared a single time. The gene calls are TRBV6-1 and TRBJ1-1; TRBD1 matches at 10 bases. The CDR3 is 12 residues long. CDR1 is MNHNS, CDR2 SASEGT, per germline. V shed 11 bases, J shed 3 bases, and the junction held 3 bases outside the gene matches. For the CDR3, the DNA is TGTGCCTTGGACAGGGGGTACACTGAAGCTTTCTTT. Translated: CALDRGYTEAFF.

This chain uses TRBV28 with TRBJ2-5, with TRBD1 matching 7 bases. V lost 5 bases and J lost 3; bases outside the gene matches: 6. The germline CDR1 and CDR2 sequences are MDHEN and SYDVKM. The CDR3 runs 14 residues. CDR3 in amino acids: CASSPGDREETQYF. The CDR3 coding sequence is TGTGCCAGCAGTCCCGGGGACAGAGAAGAGACCCAGTACTTC.

The rearrangement joins TRBV5-1 to TRBJ2-1; TRBD2 might be the D (5 bases). Germline CDR1 reads SGHRS; CDR2 reads YFSETQ. The V gene lost 4 bases and the J gene lost 6 bases, with 11 bases spanning the gap. The CDR3 sequence is 13 residues long. CDR3 protein: CASSQDFTNEQFF. The CDR3 DNA sequence: TGCGCCAGCAGCCAGGACTTTACCAATGAGCAGTTCTTC.

This chain links TRBV28 with TRBJ2-4; 10 bases map to TRBD2. This CDR3 has 14 amino acids. Trimming cost V 8 bases and J 11 bases; bases outside gene matches: 12. Germline CDR1 is MDHEN and CDR2 is SYDVKM. CDR3 residues: CASEGGLAPPLQYF. CDR3 DNA: TGTGCCAGCGAAGGGGGACTAGCGCCCCCCCTTCAGTACTTC.

The chain couples TRBV9 to TRBJ2-4; D perhaps matches TRBD1 (5 bases). V was trimmed by 5 bases and J by 7 bases, leaving 16 bases between them. Germline assignment: CDR1 SGDLS and CDR2 YYNGEE. The CDR3 has 14 amino acids. CDR3 residues: CASSEELAGNIQYF. In DNA, the CDR3 is TGTGCCAGCAGTGAAGAGTTGGCAGGGAACATTCAGTACTTC.

The chain employs TRBV28 and TRBJ1-5, with 9 bases identical to TRBD1. CDR1 is MDHEN, CDR2 SYDVKM, per germline. V was clipped by 4 bases and J by 5 bases; unmatched bases: 3. CDR3 length: 14 residues. CDR3 nucleotides: TGTGCCAGCAGTTCGGGACAGGGCCATCAGCCCCAGCATTTT. Residues: CASSSGQGHQPQHF.

This chain links TRBV5-4 with TRBJ2-3; 13 nucleotides agree with TRBD2. Germline lookup yields CDR1 SGHNT and CDR2 YYREEE (reference sequence). V lost 4 bases, J lost 2 bases, and 7 bases stayed unmatched. The CDR3 totals 17 residues. This CDR3 is CASSQPGLAGFTDTQYF. CDR3 DNA sequence: TGTGCCAGCAGCCAACCGGGACTAGCGGGATTCACAGATACGCAGTATTTT.

This rearrangement joins TRBV6-5 to TRBJ1-1, with 9 bases aligning to TRBD1. V gave up 6 bases and J gave up 11 bases; unmatched junction bases: 16. The CDR3 contains 15 residues. Germline V gene data show CDR1 as MNHEY and CDR2 as SVGAGI. CDR3 in amino acids: CASRDPDRGRAKAFF. The DNA for the CDR3 is TGTGCCAGCAGAGACCCGGACAGGGGACGGGCGAAGGCTTTCTTT.

The gene calls are TRBV2 and TRBJ1-3; D is perhaps TRBD1 (6 bases). Germline V gene data show CDR1 as SNHLY and CDR2 as FYNNEI. V was clipped by 6 bases and J by 4 bases, with 10 bases between them. This CDR3 comprises 13 residues. This CDR3 reads CASRDSFGNTIYF. The CDR3, as DNA: TGTGCCAGCAGGGACAGTTTCGGAAACACCATATATTTT.

The rearrangement links TRBV10-3 to TRBJ2-3; 8 bases are a match to TRBD2. The CDR3 loop spans 14 amino acids. Germline-derived CDR1 and CDR2 are ENHRY and SYGVKD. J lost 4 bases, V lost 6 bases, and 6 bases had no gene match. CDR3 sequence (DNA): TGTGCCATCAGCGATATAGCGGGATCAGATACGCAGTATTTT. Its translation: CAISDIAGSDTQYF.

This clone has only a few counts. The chain recombines TRBV7-2 with TRBJ2-7; unclear D gene. Trimming shortened V by 4 bases and J by 2 bases, and 6 bases separated the two germline ends. Germline loops: CDR1 SGHTA, CDR2 FQGNSA. The CDR3 sequence is 12 residues long. The CDR3 coding sequence is TGTGCCAGCAGCTACGACACCTACGAGCAGTACTTC. Its protein product is CASSYDTYEQYF. The whole variable domain, remainder taken from reference TRBV7-2 and TRBJ2-7, is GAGVSQSPSNKVTEKGKDVELRCDPISGHTALYWYRQSLGQGLEFLIYFQGNSAPDKSGLPSDRFSAERTGGSVSTLTIQRTQQEDSAVYLCASSYDTYEQYFGPGTRLTVT.

J is TRBJ2-7 and V is TRBV7-2; 8 nucleotides align to TRBD2. The germline V gene has CDR1 SGHTA and CDR2 FQGNSA. This CDR3 comprises 15 residues. V trimming: 3 bases; J trimming: 2 bases; junction bases outside the gene matches: 6. CDR3 coding DNA: TGTGCCAGCAGCTTCCCCGGACTAGCCGCCTACGAGCAGTACTTC. This gives the protein CASSFPGLAAYEQYF.

This clone was observed once. The rearrangement uses TRBV5-1 and TRBJ2-5; 7 bases map to TRBD1. The end of the DNA is better explained by TRBJ2-7, so the J call may be wrong. The germline gives CDR1 SGHRS, CDR2 YFSETQ. The CDR3 runs to 12 residues. The CDR3 loop is CASNRDSYEQYF. DNA of the CDR3: TGCGCCAGCAACCGGGACAGCTACGAGCAGTACTTC.